These 19 T cell receptor beta chains originate from one sample sequenced in a study of identifying expanded T cells in peripheral blood. The protocol was immunoSEQ multiplex PCR, while the TCRdb copy is restricted to in-frame clones and leaves out a portion. Of 100,000 to 150,000 clones in the sample, 84% are singletons; the top ten hold 3.3%. Sequenced input: blood. These TCRs come from a person aged 18 to 75 in good health.

The gene calls are TRBV7-9 and TRBJ1-6; D not certain. CDR1 and CDR2 (germline): SEHNR, FQNEAQ (reference sequence). CDR3 length equals 11 residues. Trimming shortened V by 1 base and J by 8 bases, and 0 bases separated the two germline ends. The DNA of the CDR3 is TGTGCCAGCAGCTTAGATTCACCCCTCCACTTT. Translating it yields CASSLDSPLHF. Full variable domain (missing parts from reference TRBV7-9 and TRBJ1-6): DTGVSQNPRHKITKRGQNVTFRCDPISEHNRLYWYRQTLGQGPEFLTYFQNEAQLEKSRLLSDRFSAERPKGSFSTLEIQRTEQGDSAMYLCASSLDSPLHFGNGTRLTVT.

The chain joins TRBV11-2 to TRBJ2-3; 9 nucleotides line up with TRBD2. The trim removed 2 bases at V and 0 bases at J, leaving 9 bases unmatched. Germline CDR1 is SGHAT and CDR2 is FQNNGV. The CDR3 consists of 18 residues. CDR3 DNA: TGTGCCAGCAGCTTACGGTCTCTAGCGGGGACAAGCACAGATACGCAGTATTTT. Translating it yields CASSLRSLAGTSTDTQYF.

J is TRBJ1-1 and V is TRBV11-3; 10 positions match TRBD1. The CDR3 spans 14 residues. Germline lookup yields CDR1 SGHNT and CDR2 YENEEA. V was clipped by 4 bases and J by 3 bases; unmatched bases: 2. CDR3 protein: CASSYGTGDTEAFF. For the CDR3, the DNA is TGTGCCAGCAGCTATGGGACAGGGGACACTGAAGCTTTCTTT.

This chain uses TRBV7-2 with TRBJ1-6, with TRBD1 matching over 7 bases. The V segment lost 4 bases and the J segment 7 bases; nucleotides outside the gene matches: 10. This CDR3 is built from 16 residues. Germline V lookup: CDR1 SGHTA, CDR2 FQGNSA. This CDR3 is CASSSFPGQPNSPLHF. The CDR3 nucleotides read TGTGCCAGCAGCTCCTTCCCGGGACAGCCAAATTCACCCCTCCACTTT.

This CDR3 is CASSLWWEDLGGEAFF. In DNA, the CDR3 is TGTGCCAGCAGCTTGTGGTGGGAGGATTTAGGGGGTGAAGCTTTCTTT. V is TRBV5-8 and J is TRBJ1-1; the D gene is possibly TRBD1 (6 bases). The CDR3 contains 16 residues. The V gene lost 1 base and the J gene lost 7 bases, with 20 bases spanning the gap. Germline CDR1 is SGHTS and CDR2 is YDEGEE. The full variable domain, its missing parts supplied by reference TRBV5-8 and TRBJ1-1, is EAGVTQSPTHLIKTRGQQATLRCSPISGHTSVYWYQQALGLGLQFLLWYDEGEERNRGNFPPRFSGRQFPNYSSELNVNALELEDSALYLCASSLWWEDLGGEAFFGQGTRLTVV.

The chain couples TRBV11-3 to TRBJ1-2; possible D gene TRBD1, 5 bases. The V and J ends lost 0 bases and 0 bases respectively, with 11 bases between them. This CDR3 region has 16 residues. Germline V gives CDR1 SGHNT, CDR2 YENEEA. For the CDR3, the DNA is TGTGCCAGCAGCTTAGAGGGACGGAACTCTAACTATGGCTACACCTTC. Amino acid sequence: CASSLEGRNSNYGYTF.

CDR3 coding DNA: TGCGCCAGCAGCTTGGACAGGGGTAGGGCTGGGGCTGAAGCTTTCTTT. Amino acids: CASSLDRGRAGAEAFF. The chain employs TRBV5-1 and TRBJ1-1, with 7 bases that match TRBD1. The CDR3 has 16 amino acids. After removal of 0 bases from V and 6 bases from J, the junction contained 11 bases not matched to a gene. Germline lookup yields CDR1 SGHRS and CDR2 YFSETQ.

The rearrangement uses TRBV6-6 and TRBJ2-7; perhaps TRBD1 as D (6 bases). Trimming took off 5 bases at V and 7 bases at J, with 15 bases between the two ends. Per the germline V gene, CDR1 is MNHNY and CDR2 is SVGAGI (reference sequence). The CDR3 contains 13 residues. The chain's CDR3 is CASSPQDRGEQYF. Written as DNA, the CDR3 is TGTGCCAGCAGTCCACAGGACAGAGGGGAGCAGTACTTC.

V is TRBV5-1 and J is TRBJ2-6; 8 positions agree with TRBD1. Germline V CDR1 and CDR2: SGHRS, YFSETQ. CDR3 length equals 17 residues. The V gene end was trimmed by 3 bases and the J gene end by 0 bases; junction bases not matched to a gene: 5. The CDR3 DNA reads TGCGCCAGCAGCTCGACAGGGGCTCTCTCTGGGGCCAACGTCCTGACTTTC. Amino acids: CASSSTGALSGANVLTF.

This chain uses TRBV7-2 with TRBJ1-1; D unclear. CDR3 length: 12 amino acids. The germline V and J ends were trimmed by 2 bases and 4 bases, with 5 bases remaining between them. Germline lookup yields CDR1 SGHTA and CDR2 FQGNSA. The CDR3 DNA follows: TGTGCCAGCAGCTTATTTGGCACTGAAGCTTTCTTT. Translating it yields CASSLFGTEAFF.

V is TRBV10-3 and J is TRBJ1-2; D remains unclear. Germline CDR1 is ENHRY and CDR2 is SYGVKD. CDR3 length equals 12 residues. V lost 4 bases and J 10 bases, leaving 13 bases between the germline ends. The DNA for the CDR3 is TGTGCCATCAGTGTTGAGGAGTCCATCTACACCTTC. Translation: CAISVEESIYTF.

This rearrangement joins TRBV18 to TRBJ1-5; the D gene is possibly TRBD1 (5 bases). Germline CDR1 KGHSH, CDR2 LQKENI. The CDR3 loop spans 13 amino acids. V lost 3 bases and J 5 bases, leaving 8 bases between the germline ends. The CDR3 sequence: CASSPGEDQPQHF. The CDR3 DNA sequence: TGTGCCAGCTCACCGGGGGAAGATCAGCCCCAGCATTTT.

The genes are TRBV29-1 and TRBJ1-2; D ambiguous. V was clipped by 0 bases and J by 1 base, with 12 bases between them. Germline V gene data show CDR1 as SQVTM and CDR2 as ANQGSEA. The CDR3 totals 15 residues. CDR3 in DNA: TGCAGCGTTGAAGATCCCGGGGTTTATAACTATGGCTACACCTTC. This translates into CSVEDPGVYNYGYTF.

This rearrangement joins TRBV28 to TRBJ1-2, with D perhaps matching TRBD1 (5 bases). Trimming shortened V by 7 bases and J by 7 bases, and 22 bases separated the two germline ends. The length of the CDR3 is 15 residues. CDR1 MDHEN and CDR2 SYDVKM come from the germline V gene. The CDR3 region is CASISSPGQGGGYTF. The CDR3 DNA reads TGTGCCAGCATAAGTTCCCCCGGGCAGGGTGGTGGCTACACCTTC.

There are many counts of this clone. The chain is built from TRBV2 and TRBJ1-6, with D hard to call. The germline V gene encodes CDR1 SNHLY and CDR2 FYNNEI. V lost 6 bases, J lost 4 bases, and 19 bases lay in between. The CDR3 is made up of 17 amino acids. CDR3 coding DNA: TGTGCCAGCAGGACCCTCAGGAGTCAGTTGTATAATTCACCCCTCCACTTT. As protein: CASRTLRSQLYNSPLHF.

This clone occurred a few times. This rearrangement joins TRBV7-2 to TRBJ1-2; the D is unclear. Germline values: CDR1 SGHTA, CDR2 FQGNSA. The CDR3 spans 16 residues. V lost 5 bases to trimming and J lost 7 bases, with 23 bases between them. The chain's CDR3 is CASSIDPGILSGGYTF. For the CDR3, the DNA is TGTGCCAGCAGCATAGACCCCGGGATCCTGAGCGGTGGCTACACCTTC.

The chain joins TRBV5-1 to TRBJ2-2; D is possibly TRBD2 (5 bases). The CDR3 runs 15 residues. In germline, CDR1 is SGHRS, CDR2 YFSETQ. Trimming cost V 6 bases and J 3 bases, with 15 bases left between them. Here the CDR3 reads CASKEGSRYTGELFF. The CDR3 DNA reads TGCGCCAGCAAGGAAGGGAGCCGGTACACCGGGGAGCTGTTTTTT.

This clone was seen a handful of times. The chain carries TRBV14 and TRBJ1-6; D not resolved. CDR1 and CDR2 from the germline V gene are SGHDN and FVKESK. The CDR3 loop spans 13 amino acids. Trimming removed 2 bases from V and 5 bases from J, with 4 bases in between. Here the CDR3 DNA reads TGTGCCAGCAGCCAAAGTCATAATTCACCCCTCCACTTT. It yields the protein CASSQSHNSPLHF.

In this sample, this clone turned up a few times. The rearrangement uses TRBV4-3 and TRBJ2-5, with D possibly being TRBD2 (6 bases). Germline loops: CDR1 LGHNA, CDR2 YSLEER. The CDR3 consists of 15 residues. Trimming took 0 bases from V and 2 from J, leaving 10 bases between them. CDR3 amino acids: CASSQDLREQETQYF. CDR3 in DNA: TGCGCCAGCAGCCAAGATCTACGGGAGCAAGAGACCCAGTACTTC.